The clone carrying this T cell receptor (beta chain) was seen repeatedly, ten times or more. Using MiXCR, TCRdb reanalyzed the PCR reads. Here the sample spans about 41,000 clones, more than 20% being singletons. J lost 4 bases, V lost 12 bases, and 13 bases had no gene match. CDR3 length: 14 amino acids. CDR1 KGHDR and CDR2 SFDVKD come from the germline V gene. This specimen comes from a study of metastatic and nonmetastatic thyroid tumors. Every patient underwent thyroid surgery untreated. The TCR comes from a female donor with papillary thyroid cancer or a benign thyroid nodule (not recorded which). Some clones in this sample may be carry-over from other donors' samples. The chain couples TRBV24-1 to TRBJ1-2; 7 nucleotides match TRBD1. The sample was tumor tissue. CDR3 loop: CAAPGTGEGYGYTF. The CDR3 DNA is TGTGCCGCCCCGGGAACAGGGGAGGGCTATGGCTACACCTTC.